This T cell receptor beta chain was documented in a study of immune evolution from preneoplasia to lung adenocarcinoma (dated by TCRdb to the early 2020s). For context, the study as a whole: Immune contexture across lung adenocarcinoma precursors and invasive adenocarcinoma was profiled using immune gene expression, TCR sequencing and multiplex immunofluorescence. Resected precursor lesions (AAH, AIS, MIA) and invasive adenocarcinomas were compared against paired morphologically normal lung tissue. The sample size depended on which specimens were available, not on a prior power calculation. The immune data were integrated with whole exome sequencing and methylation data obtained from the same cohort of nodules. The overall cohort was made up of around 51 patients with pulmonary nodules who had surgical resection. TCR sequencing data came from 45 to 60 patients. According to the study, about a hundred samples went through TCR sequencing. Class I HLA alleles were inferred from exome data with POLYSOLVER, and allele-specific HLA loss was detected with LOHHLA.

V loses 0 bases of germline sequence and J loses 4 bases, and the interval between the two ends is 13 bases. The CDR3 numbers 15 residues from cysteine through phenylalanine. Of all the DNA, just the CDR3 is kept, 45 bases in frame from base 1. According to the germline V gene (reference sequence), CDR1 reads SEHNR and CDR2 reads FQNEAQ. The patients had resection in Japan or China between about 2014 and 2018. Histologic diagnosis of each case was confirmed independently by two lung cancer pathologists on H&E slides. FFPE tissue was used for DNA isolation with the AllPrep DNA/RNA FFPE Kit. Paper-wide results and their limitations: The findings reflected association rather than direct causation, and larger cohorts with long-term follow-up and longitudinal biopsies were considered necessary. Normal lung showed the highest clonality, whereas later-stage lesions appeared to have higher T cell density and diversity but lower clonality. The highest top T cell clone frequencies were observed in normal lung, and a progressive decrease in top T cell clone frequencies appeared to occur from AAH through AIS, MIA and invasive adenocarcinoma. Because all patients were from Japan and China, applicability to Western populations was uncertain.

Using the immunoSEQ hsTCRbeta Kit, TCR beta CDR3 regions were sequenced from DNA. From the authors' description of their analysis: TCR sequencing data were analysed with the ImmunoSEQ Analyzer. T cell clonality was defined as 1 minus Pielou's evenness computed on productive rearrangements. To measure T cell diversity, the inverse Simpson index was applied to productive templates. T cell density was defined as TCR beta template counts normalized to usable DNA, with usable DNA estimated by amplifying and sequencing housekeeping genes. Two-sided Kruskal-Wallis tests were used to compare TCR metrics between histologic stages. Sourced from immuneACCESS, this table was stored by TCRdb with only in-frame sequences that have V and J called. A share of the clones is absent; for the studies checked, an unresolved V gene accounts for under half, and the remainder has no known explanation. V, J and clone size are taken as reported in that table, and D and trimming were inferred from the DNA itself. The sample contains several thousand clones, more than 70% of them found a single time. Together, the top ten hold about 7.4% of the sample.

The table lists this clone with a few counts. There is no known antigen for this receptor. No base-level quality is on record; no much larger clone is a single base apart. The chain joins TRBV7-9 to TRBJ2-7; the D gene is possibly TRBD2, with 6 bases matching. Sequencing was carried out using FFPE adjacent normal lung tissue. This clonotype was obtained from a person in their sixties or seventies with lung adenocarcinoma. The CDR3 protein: CASSLAGGSTYEQYF. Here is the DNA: TGTGCCAGCAGCTTAGCAGGAGGGAGTACTTACGAGCAGTACTTC.